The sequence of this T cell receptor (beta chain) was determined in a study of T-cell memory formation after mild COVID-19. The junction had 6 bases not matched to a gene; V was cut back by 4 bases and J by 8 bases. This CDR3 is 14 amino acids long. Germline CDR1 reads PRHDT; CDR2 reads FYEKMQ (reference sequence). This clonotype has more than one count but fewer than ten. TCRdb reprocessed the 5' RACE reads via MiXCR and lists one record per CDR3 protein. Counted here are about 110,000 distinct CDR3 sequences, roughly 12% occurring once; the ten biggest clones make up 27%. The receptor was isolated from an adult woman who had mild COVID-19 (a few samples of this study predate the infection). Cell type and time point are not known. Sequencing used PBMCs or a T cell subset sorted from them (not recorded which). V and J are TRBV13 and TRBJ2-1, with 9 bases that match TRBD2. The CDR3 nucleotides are TGTGCCAGCAGCTCCTGGGCTAGCGGGGATGAGCAGTTCTTC. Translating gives CASSSWASGDEQFF.